This TCR beta chain comes out of a study of T cell responses to AZD1222 COVID-19 vaccine. Study observations and caveats: Breadth and depth of Spike-specific TCRs rose after two AZD1222 doses. Epitopes outside B.1.351 and B.1.1.7 mutated regions reportedly drew nearly half of spike TCRs. Most donors were white British and more were female, and clonal diversity was possibly underestimated. At baseline, seropositivity was found in only a handful of AZD1222 recipients.

Germline V CDR1 and CDR2: LGHNA, YNFKEQ. Trimming shortened V by 0 bases and J by 5 bases, and 2 bases separated the two germline ends. The CDR3 contains 11 residues. As regards this clone: What it binds is unknown.

Sequenced by immunoSEQ multiplex PCR; TCRdb stores in-frame clones only, minus some. This table has around 150,000 clones, 80% to 95% appearing once. The genes are TRBV4-2 and TRBJ2-7, with D hard to call. The clonotype originates from an adult who received the AZD1222 COVID-19 vaccine. The input for sequencing was peripheral blood, taken 28 days after the second AZD1222 dose. The CDR3 nucleotides are TGTGCCAGCAGCCAAGATCACGAGCAGTACTTC. Translation gives CASSQDHEQYF.